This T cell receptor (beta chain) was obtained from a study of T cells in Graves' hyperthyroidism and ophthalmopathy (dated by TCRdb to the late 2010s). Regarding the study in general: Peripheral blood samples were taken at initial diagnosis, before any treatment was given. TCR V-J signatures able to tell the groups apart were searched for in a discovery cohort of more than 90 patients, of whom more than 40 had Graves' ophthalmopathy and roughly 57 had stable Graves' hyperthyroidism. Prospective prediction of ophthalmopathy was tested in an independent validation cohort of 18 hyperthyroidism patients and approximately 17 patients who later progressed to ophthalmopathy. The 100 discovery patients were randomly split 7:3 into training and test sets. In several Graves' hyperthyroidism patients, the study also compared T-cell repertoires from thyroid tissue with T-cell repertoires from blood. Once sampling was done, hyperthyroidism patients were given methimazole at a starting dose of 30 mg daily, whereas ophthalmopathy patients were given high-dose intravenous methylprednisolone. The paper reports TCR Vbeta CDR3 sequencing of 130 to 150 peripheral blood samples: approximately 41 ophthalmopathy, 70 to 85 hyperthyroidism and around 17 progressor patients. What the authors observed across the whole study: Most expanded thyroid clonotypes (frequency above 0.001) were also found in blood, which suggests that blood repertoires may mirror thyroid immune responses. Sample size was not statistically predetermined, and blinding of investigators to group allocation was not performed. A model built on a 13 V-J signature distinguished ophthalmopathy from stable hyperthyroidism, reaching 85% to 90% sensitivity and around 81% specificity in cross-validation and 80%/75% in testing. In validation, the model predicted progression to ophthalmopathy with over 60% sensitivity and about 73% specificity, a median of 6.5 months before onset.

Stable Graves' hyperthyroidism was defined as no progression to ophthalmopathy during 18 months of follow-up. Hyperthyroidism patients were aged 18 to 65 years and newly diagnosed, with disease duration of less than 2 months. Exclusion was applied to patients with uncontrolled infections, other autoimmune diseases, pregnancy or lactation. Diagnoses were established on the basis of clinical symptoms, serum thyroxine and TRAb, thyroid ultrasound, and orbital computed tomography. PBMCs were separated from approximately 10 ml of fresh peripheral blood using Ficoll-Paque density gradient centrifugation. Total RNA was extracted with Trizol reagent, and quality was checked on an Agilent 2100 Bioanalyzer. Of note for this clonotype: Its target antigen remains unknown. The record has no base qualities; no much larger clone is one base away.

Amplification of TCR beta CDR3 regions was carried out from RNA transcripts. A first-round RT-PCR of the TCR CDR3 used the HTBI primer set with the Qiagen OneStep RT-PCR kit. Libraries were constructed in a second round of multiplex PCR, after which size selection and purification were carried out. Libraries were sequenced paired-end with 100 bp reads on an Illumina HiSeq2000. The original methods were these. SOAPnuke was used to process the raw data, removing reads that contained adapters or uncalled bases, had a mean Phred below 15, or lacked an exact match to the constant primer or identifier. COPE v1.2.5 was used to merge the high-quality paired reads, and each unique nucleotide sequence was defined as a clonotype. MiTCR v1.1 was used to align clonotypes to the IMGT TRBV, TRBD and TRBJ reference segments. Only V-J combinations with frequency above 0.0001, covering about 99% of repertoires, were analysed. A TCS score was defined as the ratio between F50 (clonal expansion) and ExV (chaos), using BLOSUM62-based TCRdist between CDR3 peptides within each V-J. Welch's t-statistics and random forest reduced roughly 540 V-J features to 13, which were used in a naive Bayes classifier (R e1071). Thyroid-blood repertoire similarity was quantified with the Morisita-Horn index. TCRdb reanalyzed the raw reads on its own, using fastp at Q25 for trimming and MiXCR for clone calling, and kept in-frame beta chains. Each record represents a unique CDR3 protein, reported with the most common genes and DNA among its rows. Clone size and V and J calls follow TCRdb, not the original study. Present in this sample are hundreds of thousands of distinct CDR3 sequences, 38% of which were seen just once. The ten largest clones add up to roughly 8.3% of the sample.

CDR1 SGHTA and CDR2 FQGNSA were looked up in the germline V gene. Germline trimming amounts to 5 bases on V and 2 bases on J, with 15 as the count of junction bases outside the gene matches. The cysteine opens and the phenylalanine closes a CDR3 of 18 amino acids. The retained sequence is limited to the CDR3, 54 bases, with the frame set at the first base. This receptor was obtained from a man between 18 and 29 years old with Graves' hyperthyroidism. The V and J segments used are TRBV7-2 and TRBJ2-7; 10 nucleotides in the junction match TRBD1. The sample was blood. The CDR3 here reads CASSGWEPGQGFPYEQYF. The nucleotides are TGTGCCAGCAGCGGGTGGGAACCGGGACAGGGGTTTCCCTACGAGCAGTACTTC. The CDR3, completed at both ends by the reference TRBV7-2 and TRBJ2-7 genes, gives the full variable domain GAGVSQSPSNKVTEKGKDVELRCDPISGHTALYWYRQSLGQGLEFLIYFQGNSAPDKSGLPSDRFSAERTGGSVSTLTIQRTQQEDSAVYLCASSGWEPGQGFPYEQYFGPGTRLTVT.